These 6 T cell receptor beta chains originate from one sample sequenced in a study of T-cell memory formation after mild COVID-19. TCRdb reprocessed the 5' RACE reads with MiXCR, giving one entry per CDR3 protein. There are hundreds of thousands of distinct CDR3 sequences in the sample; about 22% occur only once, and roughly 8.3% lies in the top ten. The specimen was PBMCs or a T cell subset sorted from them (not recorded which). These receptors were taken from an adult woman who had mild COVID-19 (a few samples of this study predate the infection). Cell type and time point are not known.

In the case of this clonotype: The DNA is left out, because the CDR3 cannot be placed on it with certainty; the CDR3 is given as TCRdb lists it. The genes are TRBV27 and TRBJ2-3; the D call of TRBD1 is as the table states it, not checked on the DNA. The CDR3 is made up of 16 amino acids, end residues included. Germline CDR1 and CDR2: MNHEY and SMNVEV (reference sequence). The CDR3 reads CASSLSLRGITDTQYF.

The CDR3: CSARGTQLGYTF. The DNA for the CDR3 is TGCAGTGCTAGGGGCACACAACTTGGCTACACCTTC. The rearrangement uses TRBV20-1 and TRBJ1-2; unclear D gene. CDR1 is DFQATT and CDR2 is SNEGSKA in the germline V gene (reference sequence). CDR3 size: 12 residues. Trimming stripped 3 bases from V and 7 bases from J, with 12 bases between.

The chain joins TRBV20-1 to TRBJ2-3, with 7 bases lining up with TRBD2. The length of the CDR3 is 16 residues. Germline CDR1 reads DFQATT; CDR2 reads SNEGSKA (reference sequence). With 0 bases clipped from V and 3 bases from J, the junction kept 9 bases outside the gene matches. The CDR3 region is CSARDRRRGNTDTQYF. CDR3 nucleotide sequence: TGCAGTGCTAGAGATCGTAGGCGGGGGAATACAGATACGCAGTATTTT.

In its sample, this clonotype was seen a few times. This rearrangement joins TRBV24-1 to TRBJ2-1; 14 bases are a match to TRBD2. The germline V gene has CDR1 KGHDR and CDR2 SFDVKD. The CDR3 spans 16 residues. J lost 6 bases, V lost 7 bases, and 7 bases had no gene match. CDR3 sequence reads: CATSETGTSGSNEQFF. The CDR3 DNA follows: TGTGCCACCAGCGAGACCGGGACTAGCGGGAGCAATGAGCAGTTCTTC.

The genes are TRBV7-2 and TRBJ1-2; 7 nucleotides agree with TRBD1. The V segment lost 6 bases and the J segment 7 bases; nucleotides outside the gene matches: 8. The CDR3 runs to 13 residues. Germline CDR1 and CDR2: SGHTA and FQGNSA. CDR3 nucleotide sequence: TGTGCCAGCAGTCCGACAGGGCGGGTTGGCTACACCTTC. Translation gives CASSPTGRVGYTF.

The CDR3 nucleotides are TGTGCCTGGAGTCCTCAGGTCGAGCAGTACTTC. Translating it yields CAWSPQVEQYF. This chain uses TRBV30 with TRBJ2-7; the D is unclear. Trimming took 2 bases from V and 6 from J, leaving 8 bases between them. The germline V gene encodes CDR1 GTSNPN and CDR2 SVGIG (reference sequence). The CDR3 length is 11 residues.